What follows are 8 T cell receptor beta chains derived from one specimen sequenced in a study of blood T cell repertoires in COVID-19. Method: immunoSEQ multiplex PCR; TCRdb's copy keeps in-frame clones and lacks some. The sample has about 380,000 clones; roughly 91% are singletons. Sequencing was done on a sample of PBMCs or T cells enriched from blood (not recorded which). These receptors all come from a woman younger than 35 who had recovered from COVID-19.

The rearrangement joins TRBV7-9 to TRBJ2-7; weak D call: TRBD1 (6 bases). The V end was cut by 5 bases, the J end by 2 bases, with 13 bases between. From germline, CDR1 is SEHNR and CDR2 FQNEAQ (reference sequence). The CDR3 totals 14 residues. In DNA form, the CDR3 reads TGTGCCAGCAGCCCCTGGACAGACCCCTACGAGCAGTACTTC. Its protein is CASSPWTDPYEQYF.

The chain joins TRBV30 to TRBJ1-2; D not resolved. V was shortened by 0 bases and J by 8 bases, with 10 bases between the two germline ends. CDR1 GTSNPN and CDR2 SVGIG come from the germline V gene (reference sequence). This CDR3 comprises 12 residues. For the CDR3, the DNA is TGTGCCTGGAGTGTACAAAGGGAGGGCTACACCTTC. Translating it yields CAWSVQREGYTF.

J is TRBJ1-5 and V is TRBV7-2, with 9 bases aligning to TRBD1. The junction had 17 bases not matched to a gene; V was cut back by 5 bases and J by 12 bases. This CDR3 contains 16 residues. Germline loops: CDR1 SGHTA, CDR2 FQGNSA. The CDR3 reads CASSPTTGGLGMRQHF. The CDR3 region has the DNA TGTGCCAGCAGCCCTACAACAGGGGGCCTGGGGATGCGCCAGCATTTT.

The count of this clone is one. The genes are TRBV2 and TRBJ2-7, with D uncertain. Germline V gives CDR1 SNHLY, CDR2 FYNNEI. This CDR3 is 11 amino acids long. V shed 8 bases and J shed 2 bases, with 7 bases lying between them. The CDR3 reads CASRVTYEQYF. In nucleotides, the CDR3 is TGTGCCAGCCGAGTCACCTACGAGCAGTACTTC.

The chain links TRBV5-1 to TRBJ1-1, with D possibly matching TRBD1 (5 bases). The CDR3 has 16 amino acids. Germline V CDR1 and CDR2: SGHRS, YFSETQ. Trimming pared 1 base from V and 6 bases from J, leaving 19 bases between. CDR3 protein: CASSLPGQGTSAEAFF. The CDR3 region has the DNA TGCGCCAGCAGCTTGCCTGGGCAGGGTACGTCGGCTGAAGCTTTCTTT. Complete variable domain (other parts from reference TRBV5-1 and TRBJ1-1): KAGVTQTPRYLIKTRGQQVTLSCSPISGHRSVSWYQQTPGQGLQFLFEYFSETQRNKGNFPGRFSGRQFSNSRSEMNVSTLELGDSALYLCASSLPGQGTSAEAFFGQGTRLTVV.

The chain uses TRBV13 and TRBJ1-6; D is unclear. Trimming took 3 bases from V and 10 from J, leaving 13 bases between them. Germline V gives CDR1 PRHDT, CDR2 FYEKMQ (reference sequence). This CDR3 is built from 14 residues. The CDR3 nucleotides are TGTGCCAGCAGCTTGAGGCAGAAGAGATCACCCCTCCACTTT. Its protein product is CASSLRQKRSPLHF.

This chain connects TRBV15 to TRBJ1-6; TRBD1 matches 7 bases. Germline V gene lookup returns CDR1 LNHNV and CDR2 YYDKDF (reference sequence). V dropped 8 bases and J dropped 11; count of bases not matched to a gene: 9. This CDR3 region has 13 residues. The CDR3 DNA sequence: TGTGCCACCGCGACAGGGCCTTTCCCACCCCTCCACTTT. Its protein is CATATGPFPPLHF.

This rearrangement joins TRBV25-1 to TRBJ1-6, with 7 bases that match TRBD1. The V and J ends lost 8 bases and 8 bases, in that order; junction bases with no gene match: 12. Germline assignment: CDR1 MGHDK and CDR2 SYGVNS. This CDR3 is built from 15 residues. The CDR3 loop reads CASAMIDRDDSPLHF. CDR3 in DNA: TGTGCCAGCGCAATGATCGACAGGGACGATTCACCCCTCCACTTT. The full variable domain, completed using reference TRBV25-1 and TRBJ1-6, is EADIYQTPRYLVIGTGKKITLECSQTMGHDKMYWYQQDPGMELHLIHYSYGVNSTEKGDLSSESTVSRIRTEHFPLTLESARPSHTSQYLCASAMIDRDDSPLHFGNGTRLTVT.